These 31 T cell receptor beta chains were sequenced from one sample in a study of T cell repertoires in cytomegalovirus infection (dated by TCRdb to about 2019). TCRdb shows the sequencer as Illumina HiSeq 1500. In-frame beta chains were kept once TCRdb had trimmed the public reads at Q25 with fastp and called clones with MiXCR. Rows with a matching CDR3 protein are joined into one entry that keeps the most common DNA and genes. This sample is represented by about 570,000 distinct CDR3 sequences; under 45% of them were singletons. The leading ten clones occupy around 48% of the sample. These receptors lack a known antigen. The treatment or condition label for this specimen denotes: in vitro stimulation with specific CMV peptide epitopes to enrich CMV-specific T cells. This material consisted of cultured PBMCs, taken from culture after CMV antigen stimulation. Source of these receptors: a human donor in good health (CMV status not recorded). Some clones in this sample may be carry-over from other donors' samples.

This rearrangement joins TRBV5-4 to TRBJ2-3; D perhaps matches TRBD2 (6 bases). Trimming removed 5 bases from V and 6 bases from J, with 16 bases in between. Germline V gene data show CDR1 as SGHNT and CDR2 as YYREEE (reference sequence). The CDR3 consists of 14 residues. DNA for the CDR3: TGTGCCAGCAGTGGTGGAACTAGCCCCGATACGCAGTATTTT. It yields the protein CASSGGTSPDTQYF.

The chain uses TRBV12-3 or TRBV12-4 and TRBJ2-3, with 8 bases that match TRBD1. V lost 0 bases, J lost 2 bases, and 7 bases stayed unmatched. The CDR3 totals 17 residues. CDR3 amino acids: CASSLALTQGATDTQYF. DNA of the CDR3: TGTGCCAGCAGTTTAGCGCTAACCCAGGGGGCCACAGATACGCAGTATTTT.

This clonotype was seen only a few times. This chain joins TRBV29-1 and TRBJ1-5; no firm D call. The CDR3 sequence is 13 residues long. Trimming pared 4 bases from V and 2 bases from J, leaving 9 bases between. Germline CDR1 and CDR2: SQVTM and ANQGSEA. As DNA, the CDR3 is TGCAGCGTTGGTGGAGTTGGCAATCAGCCCCAGCATTTT. This encodes CSVGGVGNQPQHF.

This chain uses TRBV6-1 with TRBJ2-1; possibly TRBD2 for D (6 bases). Trimming took off 5 bases at V and 3 bases at J, with 14 bases between the two ends. Germline V lookup: CDR1 MNHNS, CDR2 SASEGT. The CDR3 consists of 15 residues. The CDR3 here is CASSQIGRLYNEQFF. The CDR3 DNA reads as TGTGCCAGCAGTCAAATAGGGAGGCTCTACAATGAGCAGTTCTTC.

This chain joins TRBV10-3 and TRBJ1-6; 9 bases are a match to TRBD1. After removal of 10 bases from V and 9 bases from J, the junction contained 7 bases not matched to a gene. Germline V lookup: CDR1 ENHRY, CDR2 SYGVKD. The CDR3 runs 13 residues. The CDR3 DNA follows: TGTGCCACATACGGGACAGGGAGTTCACCCCTCCACTTT. Protein product: CATYGTGSSPLHF.

The chain carries TRBV7-9 and TRBJ2-5, with no clear D. Germline V gene data show CDR1 as SEHNR and CDR2 as FQNEAQ (reference sequence). V was cut by 4 bases and J by 5 bases, with 14 bases left in between. The CDR3 spans 14 residues. The CDR3: CASSYRNTFETQYF. Written as DNA, the CDR3 is TGTGCCAGCAGCTACAGAAACACGTTTGAGACCCAGTACTTC.

This chain connects TRBV7-2 to TRBJ1-5; D remains ambiguous. This CDR3 comprises 17 residues. Trimming removed 5 bases at V and 0 bases at J, with 17 bases between. The germline gives CDR1 SGHTA, CDR2 FQGNSA. CDR3 loop: CASSPAQWDYSNQPQHF. CDR3 DNA: TGTGCCAGCAGCCCCGCCCAATGGGATTATAGCAATCAGCCCCAGCATTTT. Full variable domain (remainder filled in from reference TRBV7-2 and TRBJ1-5): GAGVSQSPSNKVTEKGKDVELRCDPISGHTALYWYRQSLGQGLEFLIYFQGNSAPDKSGLPSDRFSAERTGGSVSTLTIQRTQQEDSAVYLCASSPAQWDYSNQPQHFGDGTRLSIL.

V and J are TRBV20-1 and TRBJ1-6; D perhaps matches TRBD1 (5 bases). Deletions cut 5 bases from V and 8 bases from J, with 19 bases between. CDR1 DFQATT and CDR2 SNEGSKA come from the germline V gene (reference sequence). There are 15 residues in the CDR3. CDR3 sequence reads: CSAHPFFGADSPLHF. CDR3 in DNA: TGCAGTGCTCACCCCTTTTTTGGGGCCGATTCACCCCTCCACTTT.

The chain combines TRBV7-6 with TRBJ2-2, with 12 bases fitting TRBD2. The CDR3 runs 17 residues. The junction had 6 bases not matched to a gene; V was cut back by 1 base and J by 6 bases. CDR1 SGHVS and CDR2 FNYEAQ come from the germline V gene. The DNA of the CDR3 is TGTGCCAGCAGCTTAGTCCGACTAGCGGGAGTCTCCGGGGAGCTGTTTTTT. The encoded protein is CASSLVRLAGVSGELFF.

The rearrangement links TRBV5-4 to TRBJ2-3; 7 bases line up with TRBD1. In germline, CDR1 is SGHNT, CDR2 YYREEE (reference sequence). The CDR3 is 14 residues long. The trim removed 5 bases at V and 0 bases at J, leaving 3 bases unmatched. The CDR3 coding sequence is TGTGCCAGCAGAAGGGACAGAAGCACAGATACGCAGTATTTT. Translating gives CASRRDRSTDTQYF.

This clonotype turned up a few times. The chain carries TRBV7-8 and TRBJ2-7; D is unclear. There are 14 residues in the CDR3. Trimming shortened V by 5 bases and J by 2 bases, and 13 bases separated the two germline ends. Germline loops: CDR1 SGHVS, CDR2 FQNEAQ. The CDR3 nucleotides are TGTGCCAGCAGCCCCCGGCGGTTCGCCTACGAGCAGTACTTC. Translated: CASSPRRFAYEQYF.

This clonotype occurred a few times. The chain employs TRBV20-1 and TRBJ1-5; D uncertain. This CDR3 is 13 amino acids long. V dropped 3 bases and J dropped 5 bases, with 11 bases sitting between them. Germline CDR1 DFQATT, CDR2 SNEGSKA (reference sequence). This CDR3 is CSASRQIDQPQHF. CDR3 bases: TGCAGTGCTAGTCGGCAGATCGATCAGCCCCAGCATTTT.

This clonotype was seen a handful of times. The J gene is TRBJ1-4, the V gene TRBV20-1, with TRBD1 matching 7 bases. The germline gives CDR1 DFQATT, CDR2 SNEGSKA (reference sequence). The length of the CDR3 is 13 residues. Unmatched junction bases numbered 8, after V lost 5 bases and J lost 8 bases. The chain's CDR3 is CSALRQGGEKLFF. The CDR3 DNA reads TGCAGTGCTCTCCGACAGGGAGGGGAAAAACTGTTTTTT.

This clonotype has a count of ten or more. This chain links TRBV4-3 with TRBJ2-5; D is unresolved. Trimming pared 0 bases from V and 5 bases from J, leaving 7 bases between. CDR3 length: 13 amino acids. Germline assignment: CDR1 LGHNA and CDR2 YSLEER. The CDR3 region has the DNA TGCGCCAGCAGCCAAGATCTTCGGGAGACCCAGTACTTC. Translated: CASSQDLRETQYF.

This clonotype was seen a few times. The V and J genes are TRBV5-6 and TRBJ1-5; weak D call: TRBD1 (5 bases). The CDR3 consists of 15 residues. The germline gives CDR1 SGHDT, CDR2 YYEEEE. The V end lost 0 bases, the J end lost 1 base, and 8 bases lay between the germline ends. This CDR3 is CASSLARGSNQPQHF. As DNA, the CDR3 is TGTGCCAGCAGCTTGGCGAGGGGCAGCAATCAGCCCCAGCATTTT. Together with reference TRBV5-6 and TRBJ1-5, the CDR3 gives the full variable domain: DAGVTQSPTHLIKTRGQQVTLRCSPKSGHDTVSWYQQALGQGPQFIFQYYEEEERQRGNFPDRFSGHQFPNYSSELNVNALLLGDSALYLCASSLARGSNQPQHFGDGTRLSIL.

This clonotype came up once. The V and J genes are TRBV6-1 and TRBJ2-6; perhaps TRBD1 as D (6 bases). Deletions cut 6 bases from V and 3 bases from J, with 21 bases between. The CDR3 runs 18 residues. CDR1 MNHNS and CDR2 SASEGT come from the germline V gene. This chain's CDR3 is CASRQPYRAQSGANVLTF. As DNA, the CDR3 is TGTGCCAGCAGACAACCCTACAGGGCCCAGAGTGGGGCCAACGTCCTGACTTTC.

This clonotype has just a few counts. J is TRBJ2-3 and V is TRBV7-2; D ambiguous. Germline loops: CDR1 SGHTA, CDR2 FQGNSA. The length of the CDR3 is 15 residues. Trimming pared 5 bases from V and 1 base from J, leaving 13 bases between. CDR3 sequence: CASSDQLSGTDTQYF. The CDR3 nucleotides read TGTGCCAGCAGCGACCAATTGTCGGGCACAGATACGCAGTATTTT.

This clonotype was picked up a small number of times. The rearrangement joins TRBV6-6 to TRBJ2-7, with 13 bases aligning to TRBD2. The CDR3 consists of 15 residues. J was trimmed by 4 bases and V by 3 bases; bases with no gene match: 3. CDR1 is MNHNY, CDR2 SVGAGI, per germline (reference sequence). Written as DNA, the CDR3 is TGTGCCAGCAGTTATCCGGGACTAGCGGGGTACGAGCAGTACTTC. Translating gives CASSYPGLAGYEQYF.

This clonotype was seen more than once but under ten times. This chain links TRBV4-2 with TRBJ2-1; 13 bases line up with TRBD2. This CDR3 is built from 16 residues. The germline CDR1 and CDR2 sequences are LGHNA and YNFKEQ. V lost 3 bases to trimming and J lost 5 bases; unmatched junction nucleotides: 4. In DNA form, the CDR3 reads TGTGCCAGCAGCCATTTGGGACTAGCGGGGCACAATGAGCAGTTCTTC. As protein: CASSHLGLAGHNEQFF.

The chain combines TRBV30 with TRBJ1-3; D is unresolved. V gave up 2 bases and J gave up 0 bases, with 5 bases separating them. The V gene's germline CDR1 is GTSNPN and CDR2 SVGIG (reference sequence). This CDR3 comprises 13 residues. This CDR3 reads CAWSWLSGNTIYF. CDR3 nucleotides: TGTGCCTGGAGTTGGCTCTCTGGAAACACCATATATTTT.

The sample holds a few counts of this clonotype. V usage is TRBV7-2 and J usage is TRBJ2-1, with TRBD1 as a possible D gene (5 bases). The V and J ends lost 10 bases and 4 bases respectively, with 17 bases between them. CDR1 and CDR2 (germline): SGHTA, FQGNSA. This CDR3 comprises 14 residues. CDR3 sequence reads: CATKRAQGYNEQFF. The CDR3 DNA reads as TGTGCCACCAAACGGGCCCAGGGTTACAATGAGCAGTTCTTC.

The chain combines TRBV5-4 with TRBJ1-3; D may be TRBD1 (6 bases). V lost 9 bases to trimming and J lost 2 bases, with 15 bases between them. Germline V gene data show CDR1 as SGHNT and CDR2 as YYREEE (reference sequence). CDR3 length: 14 amino acids. CDR3 sequence: CATKQGGTGNTIYF. The CDR3 DNA sequence: TGTGCCACAAAACAGGGAGGAACTGGAAACACCATATATTTT.

This clonotype was counted only a few times. The chain carries TRBV2 and TRBJ2-3; the D gene is possibly TRBD1 (6 bases). The CDR3 sequence is 14 residues long. V was trimmed by 5 bases and J by 2 bases, leaving 11 bases between them. The germline gives CDR1 SNHLY, CDR2 FYNNEI. In nucleotides, the CDR3 is TGTGCCAGCAGTCAGACAGGCGACACAGATACGCAGTATTTT. Protein product: CASSQTGDTDTQYF.

This clonotype has only a few counts. The V and J genes are TRBV2 and TRBJ2-6; D remains unclear. Germline V gives CDR1 SNHLY, CDR2 FYNNEI. The CDR3 contains 18 residues. V lost 7 bases to trimming and J lost 0 bases, with 19 bases between them. CDR3 amino acids: CASTHRNSLVSGANVLTF. CDR3 nucleotides: TGTGCCAGCACCCACCGGAACAGTTTAGTCTCTGGGGCCAACGTCCTGACTTTC.

V and J are TRBV29-1 and TRBJ1-1; TRBD1 might be the D (6 bases). V lost 4 bases to trimming and J lost 11 bases, with 14 bases between them. Germline assignment: CDR1 SQVTM and CDR2 ANQGSEA. This CDR3 is 11 amino acids long. In DNA form, the CDR3 reads TGCAGCGTTGGGGGGCAGGGTGCCGCTTTCTTT. Protein: CSVGGQGAAFF.

This clonotype appeared many times. This rearrangement joins TRBV7-2 to TRBJ2-3, with a tentative D call TRBD2 (6 bases). Trimming cost V 1 base and J 1 base, with 9 bases left between them. The CDR3 loop spans 15 amino acids. CDR1 SGHTA and CDR2 FQGNSA come from the germline V gene. The CDR3 DNA reads TGTGCCAGCAGCTTAGATGGAGGGCGCACAGATACGCAGTATTTT. Translating it yields CASSLDGGRTDTQYF.

Many counts were recorded for this clonotype. This chain connects TRBV7-2 to TRBJ1-2; D is perhaps TRBD1 (5 bases). The CDR3 is made up of 16 amino acids. Trimming took 1 base from V and 3 from J, leaving 15 bases between them. Germline V gene sequence: CDR1 SGHTA, CDR2 FQGNSA. CDR3 sequence: CASSLDRGTVHYGYTF. In DNA form, the CDR3 reads TGTGCCAGCAGCTTAGACCGCGGGACGGTTCACTATGGCTACACCTTC.

The gene calls are TRBV7-6 and TRBJ2-3; D might be TRBD2 (7 bases). V dropped 2 bases and J dropped 3 bases, with 12 bases sitting between them. CDR3 length: 15 amino acids. Germline CDR1 reads SGHVS; CDR2 reads FNYEAQ. The CDR3 DNA follows: TGTGCCAGCAGCTTATGGGGGGGCTTGACAGATACGCAGTATTTT. Translated: CASSLWGGLTDTQYF. Full variable domain (missing parts from reference TRBV7-6 and TRBJ2-3): GAGVSQSPRYKVTKRGQDVALRCDPISGHVSLYWYRQALGQGPEFLTYFNYEAQQDKSGLPNDRFSAERPEGSISTLTIQRTEQRDSAMYRCASSLWGGLTDTQYFGPGTRLTVL.

This chain links TRBV7-4 with TRBJ1-2, with a weak D call TRBD1 (5 bases). Germline V lookup: CDR1 SGHVT, CDR2 SQSDAQ. The CDR3 consists of 16 residues. The germline V and J ends were trimmed by 2 bases and 4 bases, with 17 bases remaining between them. CDR3 amino acids: CASSLLSPGGTYGYTF. The CDR3 coding sequence is TGTGCCAGCAGCTTACTAAGTCCGGGGGGAACCTATGGCTACACCTTC.

The chain joins TRBV7-6 to TRBJ2-5; 8 bases agree with TRBD2. CDR1 SGHVS and CDR2 FNYEAQ come from the germline V gene. CDR3 size: 18 residues. The V gene end was trimmed by 1 base and the J gene end by 0 bases; junction bases not matched to a gene: 10. The CDR3 coding sequence is TGTGCCAGCAGCTTAGTCACTAGCGGAAGACAGTACCAAGAGACCCAGTACTTC. It yields the protein CASSLVTSGRQYQETQYF.

J is TRBJ2-5 and V is TRBV20-1, with D tentatively TRBD1 (5 bases). V lost 3 bases, J lost 5 bases, and 16 bases lay in between. CDR1 is DFQATT and CDR2 is SNEGSKA in the germline V gene (reference sequence). The CDR3 extends over 14 amino acids. Here the CDR3 reads CSARVVGHSETQYF. The CDR3 DNA sequence: TGCAGTGCTAGGGTAGTGGGGCATTCGGAGACCCAGTACTTC.